This record looks at one T cell receptor (beta chain) sequence and its context. Original processing methods: Quantification of nucleated cells was approximated via reference gene primer amplification. Method: immunoSEQ multiplex PCR; TCRdb's copy keeps in-frame clones and lacks some. V, J and clone size derive from that table, while D and trimming were established from the DNA sequence. The top ten hold about 5% of the sample, which has about 24,000 clones, more than 75% seen once. These data originate in a study of blood T cell repertoires in COVID-19. Study context: The study drew acute and convalescent COVID-19 samples from the United States, Italy and Spain. From T cells, B-cell-depleted T cells, or PBMCs came the material, which was cDNA or gDNA.

The germline gives CDR1 SGHRS, CDR2 YFSETQ. The CDR3 is 14 residues long. Trimming stripped 0 bases from V and 2 bases from J, with 8 bases between. The sequenced sample consisted of peripheral blood. V gene TRBV5-1 combines with J gene TRBJ1-1, with a tentative D call TRBD1 (5 bases). The clonotype was recovered from a man aged 50-59 years with active COVID-19. The CDR3 region has the DNA TGCGCCAGCAGCTTGGAGGGGCCTAACACTGAAGCTTTCTTT. This gives the protein CASSLEGPNTEAFF.